This T cell receptor (beta chain) emerged from a study of CD8+ T cells in alopecia areata. Extraction of RNA preceded its reverse transcription into cDNA, which served as the sequencing template. Assay: immunoSEQ multiplex PCR; the TCRdb copy retains only in-frame clones and omits some. The repertoire holds about 110,000 clones, with 58% as singletons. General study points: Mice showed TCR sharing more clearly than patients did, possibly owing to HLA.

About this clone: Its antigen is currently unknown.

Source material: NKG2D-low CD8+ T cells sorted from blood. This receptor was identified in a human donor with alopecia areata.

CDR3 residues: CASSAGNTEAFF. The CDR3 coding sequence is TGTGCCAGCAGTGCGGGGAACACTGAAGCTTTCTTT. The rearrangement links TRBV25-1 to TRBJ1-1; D not certain. This CDR3 comprises 12 residues. Germline lookup yields CDR1 MGHDK and CDR2 SYGVNS. V was shortened by 4 bases and J by 1 base, with 4 bases between the two germline ends.